Detailed here is one T cell receptor (beta chain). The antigen is not known. This may stem from a read error, because a much larger clone lies one nucleotide away. Semi-nested PCR with Nested Universal Primer A followed constant-region reverse priming of full-length variable regions. TCRdb analysed the 5' RACE reads with MiXCR anew, one entry per CDR3 protein. The sample lists about 10,000 distinct CDR3 sequences; around a quarter were seen once. The sorted Tregs were CD4+CD25+CD127-/low cells. Study findings and constraints: Tumor memory CD4+ T cell TCR gene usage clustered with blood and lymph node memory CD4+ cells and lymph node naive CD4+ cells. Tumor Tregs overlapped most with tumor, then blood, naive CD4+ cells.

This CDR3 has 15 residues. Germline CDR1 reads SGHTA; CDR2 reads FQGTGA. This clonotype was obtained from a female donor with breast cancer. V gene TRBV7-3 combines with J gene TRBJ2-1, with 8 bases matching TRBD2. Sequenced input: Tregs sorted from a lymph node. The CDR3 loop reads CTSSKLAASYNEQFF. Here the CDR3 DNA reads TGTACCAGCAGCAAACTAGCGGCATCCTACAATGAGCAGTTCTTC.